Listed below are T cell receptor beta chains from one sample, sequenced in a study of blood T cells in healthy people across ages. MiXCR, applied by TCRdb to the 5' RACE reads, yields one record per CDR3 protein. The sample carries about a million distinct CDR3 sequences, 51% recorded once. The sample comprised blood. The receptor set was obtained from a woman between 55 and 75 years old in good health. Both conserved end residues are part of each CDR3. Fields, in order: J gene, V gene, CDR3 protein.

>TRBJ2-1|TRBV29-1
CSVERGGYEQFF
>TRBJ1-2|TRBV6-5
CASSSLTGQFYGYTF
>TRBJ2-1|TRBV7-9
CASSQSGLSLCEQFF
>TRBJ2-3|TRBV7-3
CASSFGTGGVTDTQYF
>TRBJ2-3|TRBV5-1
CASSLVLRGSTDTQYF
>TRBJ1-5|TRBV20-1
CSARDIGWGNQPQHF
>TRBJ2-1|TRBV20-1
CSGWGGNEQFF
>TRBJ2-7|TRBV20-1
CSARDLAGGLEQYF
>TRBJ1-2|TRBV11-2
CASSGGSTGDYGYTF
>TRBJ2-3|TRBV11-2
CASSLEAGGPSTLVTQYF
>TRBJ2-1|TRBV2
CASSARRNEQFF
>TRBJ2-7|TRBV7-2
CASSLSASGYNEQYF
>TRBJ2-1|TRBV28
CASSLRGLAGAWEQFF
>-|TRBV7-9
CASSLVVVPGLSPTDEQYF
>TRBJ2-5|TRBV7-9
CASTSKEKQETQYF